This is a list of T cell receptor beta chains from one sample in a study of T cells in Graves' hyperthyroidism and ophthalmopathy. TCRdb recomputed calls from the multiplex PCR reads with MiXCR, one row per CDR3 protein. The repertoire holds over 700,000 distinct CDR3 sequences, with around 20% as singletons. Specimen: blood. These receptor sequences come from a woman between 50 and 59 years old with Graves' hyperthyroidism that later progressed to Graves' ophthalmopathy. Each CDR3 is given with its conserved first and last residue. Each record gives: D gene, V gene, CDR3 protein. A D gene is named only where the DNA matches it firmly.

>TRBD1|TRBV30
CAFSSGGRGAEAFF
>.|TRBV19
CATSWRGISNTGELFF
>.|TRBV11-2
CASSFQGNYNSPLHF
>.|TRBV12-3/TRBV12-4
CASSLSAGNQPQHF
>TRBD1|TRBV12-3/TRBV12-4
CASTTFSRGLTDTQYF
>.|TRBV10-3
CAIRGQTMNTEAFF
>.|TRBV12-3/TRBV12-4
CASSRSGTWSEKLFF
>.|TRBV12-3/TRBV12-4
CASSWLEGQETQYF
>TRBD2|TRBV4-1
CASSHWTSGGDDNEQFF
>TRBD2|TRBV29-1
CSVRTSGDNEQFF
>.|TRBV6-1
CASSEGRISGNTIYF
>.|TRBV7-6
CASSLGTTTLPYNSPLHF
>.|TRBV11-2
CASSSLPGPRGHEQFF
>.|TRBV15
CATSWGGVNTEAFF
>TRBD1|TRBV6-5
CASSYADRGTDTQYF
>.|TRBV3-1
CASSQVDGTEAFF
>TRBD1|TRBV27
CATGQGAGNEQFF
>TRBD1|TRBV12-3/TRBV12-4
CASSFWDSSQPQHF
>.|TRBV5-1
CASSLYSTGTEAFF
>TRBD1|TRBV11-2
CASSLDRGTNTQYF
>TRBD2|TRBV27
CASSYLTSGEPDTQYF
>.|TRBV27
CASSLTQYSNQPQHF
>TRBD2|TRBV13
CASSSPGLAGGHSAGELFF
>.|TRBV19
CASSIDRVSPLHF
>TRBD2|TRBV4-2
CASSQDGRDSGEMETQYF
>TRBD1|TRBV19
CASSEHRGASTEAFF
>.|TRBV19
CASSMVSVNTEAFF
>.|TRBV6-9
CASSATGTSTDTQYF
>.|TRBV20-1
CSARDRGGTDTQYF
>TRBD1|TRBV3-1
CASSQEPRGSTDTQYF
>.|TRBV6-1
CASTIRDGYTDTQYF
>TRBD1|TRBV2
CASSRLTGGNSGNTIYF
>.|TRBV19
CASSIEKGHGNEKLFF
>.|TRBV24-1
CATSELPAGTQYF
>.|TRBV11-2
CASSLGQDYSYTF
>TRBD1|TRBV5-5
CASSIGQAGNTIYF
>.|TRBV7-8
CASSPRPGELFF
>TRBD1|TRBV25-1
CASTPDRALTGTEAFF
>.|TRBV20-1
CSAGGGGLYSQPQHF
>.|TRBV6-1
CASSPPFAAGSGNTIYF
>.|TRBV27
CASSLSGLPLEQYF
>TRBD1|TRBV7-8
CASSARDSLLYEQYF